This T cell receptor (beta chain) was retrieved from a study of stem cell transplantation in POMP-related autoinflammatory disease. This CDR3 spans 15 amino acids. Trimming at V came to 6 bases and at J to 4 bases, leaving 10 bases not matched to a gene. Germline loops: CDR1 MDHEN, CDR2 SYDVKM. TCRdb's copy holds only in-frame clones and misses some; the assay was immunoSEQ multiplex PCR. The sample contains roughly 8,900 clones, about 88% of which appear only once. The clonotype was recovered from a human patient with POMP-related autoinflammation and immune dysregulation (PRAID). Some T cells may arise from the graft donor. The gene calls are TRBV28 and TRBJ1-2, with TRBD1 matching 8 bases. The sequenced sample was CD8+ T cells from PBMCs, obtained after stem cell transplantation. The CDR3 loop is CASSLDRGLSYGYTF. In DNA form, the CDR3 reads TGTGCCAGCAGCCTCGACAGGGGTTTGAGCTATGGCTACACCTTC.